This TCR beta chain was found in a study of low-dose radiotherapy and immunotherapy resistance in tumors. Study overall: On an every-two-weeks schedule, patients received intravenous nivolumab 240 mg, along with ipilimumab 1 mg/kg every six weeks. Every two weeks, cyclophosphamide 200 mg/m2 was infused one day before radiation plus immunotherapy.

Time point reported: before trial treatment. The germline V and J ends were trimmed by 3 bases and 7 bases, with 10 bases remaining between them. Germline V gene data show CDR1 as SEHNR and CDR2 as FQNEAQ (reference sequence). The CDR3 extends over 13 amino acids. This clonotype was seen many times. cDNA synthesis used a TRAV/TRBV-specific primer set for both chains. PCR amplification of the TCRs was performed with Phusion for 20 to 25 PCR cycles, and it relied on a constant-region primer together with a V-primer adapter. TCRdb reanalysed the reads using MiXCR and keeps one entry per CDR3 protein. The sample includes about 64,000 distinct CDR3 sequences, about 30% of them seen just once.

The sequencing used PBMCs, collected before treatment. The rearrangement links TRBV7-9 to TRBJ2-1; possibly TRBD1 for D (5 bases). The clonotype originates from a male donor with rectosigmoid adenocarcinoma. The CDR3 loop reads CASSLTEDNEQFF. CDR3 bases: TGTGCCAGCAGCTTGACAGAAGATAATGAGCAGTTCTTC.